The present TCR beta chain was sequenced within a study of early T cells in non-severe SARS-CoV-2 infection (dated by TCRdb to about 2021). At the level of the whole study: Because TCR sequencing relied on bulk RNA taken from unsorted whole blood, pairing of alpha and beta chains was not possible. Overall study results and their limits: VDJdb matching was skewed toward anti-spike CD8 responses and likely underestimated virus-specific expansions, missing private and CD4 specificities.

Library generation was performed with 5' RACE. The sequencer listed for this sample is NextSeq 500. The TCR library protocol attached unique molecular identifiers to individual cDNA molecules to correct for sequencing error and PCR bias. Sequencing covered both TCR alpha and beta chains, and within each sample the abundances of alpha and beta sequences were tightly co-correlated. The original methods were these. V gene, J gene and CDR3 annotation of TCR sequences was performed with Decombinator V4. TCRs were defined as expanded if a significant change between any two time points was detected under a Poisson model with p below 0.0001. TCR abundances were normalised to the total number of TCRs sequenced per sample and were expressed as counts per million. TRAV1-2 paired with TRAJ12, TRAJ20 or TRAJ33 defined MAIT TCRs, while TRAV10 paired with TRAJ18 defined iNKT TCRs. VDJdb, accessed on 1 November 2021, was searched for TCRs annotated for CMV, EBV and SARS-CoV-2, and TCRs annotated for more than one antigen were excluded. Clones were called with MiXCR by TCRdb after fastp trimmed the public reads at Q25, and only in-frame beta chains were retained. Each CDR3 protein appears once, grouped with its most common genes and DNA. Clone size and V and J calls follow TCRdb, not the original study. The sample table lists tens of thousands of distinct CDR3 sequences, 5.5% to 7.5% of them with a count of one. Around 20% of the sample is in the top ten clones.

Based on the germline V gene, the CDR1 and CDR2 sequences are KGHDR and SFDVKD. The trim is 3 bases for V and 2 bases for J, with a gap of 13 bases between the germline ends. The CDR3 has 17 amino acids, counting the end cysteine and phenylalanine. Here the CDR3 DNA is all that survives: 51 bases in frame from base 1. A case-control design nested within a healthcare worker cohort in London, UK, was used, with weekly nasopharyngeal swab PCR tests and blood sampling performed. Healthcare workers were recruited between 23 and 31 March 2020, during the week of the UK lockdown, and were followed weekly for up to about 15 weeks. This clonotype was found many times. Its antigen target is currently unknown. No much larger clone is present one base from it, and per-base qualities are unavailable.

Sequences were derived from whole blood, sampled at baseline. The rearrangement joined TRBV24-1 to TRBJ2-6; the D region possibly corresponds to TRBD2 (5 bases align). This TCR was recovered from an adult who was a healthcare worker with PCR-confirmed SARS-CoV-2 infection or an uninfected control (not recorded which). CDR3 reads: CATSDPDPGAGANVLTF. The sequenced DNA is TGTGCCACCAGTGATCCCGATCCCGGGGCTGGGGCCAACGTCCTGACTTTC.